The present TCR beta chain was sequenced within a study of cytomegalovirus exposure and HLA in healthy donors. The PCR was carried out with 60 Vbeta primers and 13 Jbeta primers. TCRdb keeps only in-frame clones here, not all; method: immunoSEQ multiplex PCR. The top ten clones hold about 1.6% of a sample with around 130,000 clones, approximately 68% of them seen once. All donors participated as healthy donors of bone marrow. The CDR3 has 12 residues. Per the germline V gene, CDR1 is SQVTM and CDR2 is ANQGSEA. V was clipped by 7 bases and J by 6 bases; unmatched bases: 8. The rearrangement joins TRBV29-1 to TRBJ2-7; 8 bases line up with TRBD1. The TCR was taken from a man aged 25-45 years in good health and CMV-seropositive. Sequencing used PBMCs. The CDR3 nucleotides read TGCAGCGCCGGGCCAGGGGGCCGCGAGCAGTACTTC. Protein product: CSAGPGGREQYF.